This TCR beta chain originates from a study of T-cell reconstitution after alpha-beta-depleted transplantation in children. The CDR3 totals 15 residues. Trimming took 4 bases from V and 4 from J; bases not matched to a gene: 5. CDR1 and CDR2 (germline): MGHDK, SYGVNS. At least ten counts were recorded for this clonotype. It was with unique molecular identifiers that the TCRbeta library was prepared. TCRdb passed the PCR reads through MiXCR, listing each CDR3 protein once. The sample shows more than 400,000 distinct CDR3 sequences, over 40% of them seen only once. The origin of this receptor is a girl aged 2 to 9 with aplastic anemia, due to receive a stem cell transplant. The V and J genes are TRBV25-1 and TRBJ2-7, with 12 nucleotides matching TRBD2. The sample was PBMCs, taken before TCRalphabeta/CD19-depleted stem cell transplant. In DNA, the CDR3 is TGTGCCAGCAGTGTCTCGACTAGCGGGAGATACGAGCAGTACTTC. Amino acids: CASSVSTSGRYEQYF.